The present T cell receptor (beta chain) was sequenced within a study of T-cell memory formation after mild COVID-19 (dated by TCRdb to 2020 to 2022). At the level of the whole study: TCR sequence clusters from the two donors were found to be largely donor specific. In a couple of donors, T-cell clones that expanded and contracted after mild COVID-19 were followed by sequencing TCRalpha and TCRbeta repertoires longitudinally. Two young, previously healthy adult volunteers made up the cohort, one male and one female.

Instrument on record: Illumina NovaSeq 6000. Using 5'RACE with constant-segment primers, TCRalpha and TCRbeta cDNA libraries were constructed, with sample barcodes and unique molecular identifiers added in the process. Trizol reagent was used to extract RNA from every sample. Amplification of the libraries took two PCR steps, and the second step added a second sample barcode plus Illumina TruSeq adapters. Sequencing of libraries was performed on an Illumina NovaSeq with 2 x 150 bp paired-end reads. The original pipeline was this. With migec v1.2.7, reads were demultiplexed and then collapsed into UMI-guided consensus sequences. With mixcr v2.1.11, UMI consensuses were aligned to TRA and TRB V and J templates and assembled into clonotypes. Expanded or contracted clonotypes were those called significant by both edgeR and NoisET, with noise models trained on biological replicates. For edgeR calls, the thresholds were a false discovery rate-adjusted p below 0.01 and a log2 fold-change of 1. As an exploratory analysis of dynamics, max-normalized trajectories of the 1000 most abundant clonotypes were examined by PCA with hierarchical clustering. Separately sequenced CD4+ and CD8+ repertoires were used to assign a CD4 or CD8 phenotype to each responding clone. TCRdb trimmed the raw reads at Q25, called clones with MiXCR and kept productive beta chains. Every distinct CDR3 protein forms one entry, paired with its most common genes and DNA. These V and J calls rely on TCRdb rather than the paper's analysis. This sample lists under 450,000 distinct CDR3 sequences; around a quarter were detected once. The ten largest clones represent roughly 14% of the sample.

Its CDR3 holds 12 amino acids, cysteine through phenylalanine. The only DNA kept is the CDR3, 36 bases in frame from the first base. Trimming takes 5 bases off V and 11 bases off J; junction bases not matched to a gene: 10. Via the germline V gene (reference sequence), CDR1 is DFQATT and CDR2 SNEGSKA. A few counts support this clonotype. Its target antigen remains unknown. The input lacks base qualities; no much larger clone sits a single base away. Broader findings and caveats from the paper: Only a couple of mild cases were covered by the study, and larger cohorts that include severe cases with pre-infection samples were considered necessary. Contracting CD4+ clones turned up mainly in the CM and EM memory subsets, whereas EMRA was where CD8+ clones were enriched. Clones contracting from day 15 to 85 had balanced CD4/CD8 phenotypes, while a second wave expanding from day 15 to 37 was biased towards CD4+. The second-wave clones that peaked on day 37 were not confirmed to be SARS-CoV-2 specific. Some responding clones were found in pre-infection memory, which suggests that pre-existing cross-reactive memory T cells took part in the SARS-CoV-2 response.

PBMCs were isolated by Ficoll-Paque density gradient centrifugation. Here the chain combines TRBV20-1 and TRBJ2-7, with 9 middle bases fitting TRBD1. The receptor was derived from an adult woman who had mild COVID-19 (a few samples of this study predate the infection). The sample titles of this study are shuffled in the database, so cell type and time point are left out; the donor was told from shared clones. The sample comprised PBMCs or a T cell subset sorted from them (not recorded which). The DNA is as follows: TGCAGTGCTCTTCTGACAGGGGGAAGAAAGTACTTC. It encodes CSALLTGGRKYF.